The subject of this entry is one T cell receptor beta chain. The antigen remains undetermined. This sample was included in a study of molecular identifiers for immune sequencing clone quantification. TCRdb re-called the PCR reads through MiXCR, storing one row per CDR3 protein. The sample includes under 600,000 distinct CDR3 sequences, about 26% of them seen just once. Findings and limits, study-wide: Naive cells had under 1% of molecules in clones above 20 RNA copies, effectors over 98%.

V lost 6 bases, J lost 6 bases, and 15 bases stayed unmatched. Germline V gives CDR1 SNHLY, CDR2 FYNNEI. There are 17 residues in the CDR3. The chain combines TRBV2 with TRBJ1-4; 8 bases map to TRBD1. Material for sequencing was naive CD8+ T cells from blood, with Jurkat cell RNA spiked in. The subset: FACS-sorted CD8+CD4-CCR7+CD45RA+ naive T cells. The source is a human donor in good health. Some libraries in this study had Jurkat cell RNA spiked in. In DNA form, the CDR3 reads TGTGCCAGCAGCTACCCATCAGGGGGCAATTTGGATGAAAAACTGTTTTTT. It translates to CASSYPSGGNLDEKLFF.